These 5 T cell receptor beta chains came from one sample sequenced in a study of a mutant IDH1 vaccine in newly diagnosed glioma (dated by TCRdb to about 2021). Libraries came from the immunoSEQ multiplex PCR assay. TCRdb mirrors the immuneACCESS table, restricted to in-frame sequences. Some clones are absent from its copies; in checked studies, under half trace to an unresolved V gene, and the reason for the others is unknown. Across this sample there are some 55,000 clones, with around 89% seen only once. The ten most abundant clones make up roughly 5% of the sample. For these TCRs, the target antigens are not known. In the paper's terms, the time point label means: week 5, during vaccination. Each vaccine dose, consisting of 300 ug of a 20-mer mutant IDH1 peptide in Montanide, was administered subcutaneously with topical imiquimod. This material consisted of PBMCs, taken from a glioma patient whose treatment included an IDH1 peptide vaccine. These receptor sequences come from a woman aged 40-49 years with glioma.

This clone was picked up one time. The chain joins TRBV5-1 to TRBJ2-5, with D perhaps matching TRBD1 (5 bases). Trimming left V 0 bases short and J 1 base short, with 7 bases between. The CDR3 spans 14 residues. CDR1 SGHRS and CDR2 YFSETQ come from the germline V gene. The CDR3: CASSLAQGQETQYF. CDR3 DNA: TGCGCCAGCAGCTTGGCCCAGGGCCAAGAGACCCAGTACTTC. Supplemented by reference TRBV5-1 and TRBJ2-5, the full variable domain reads KAGVTQTPRYLIKTRGQQVTLSCSPISGHRSVSWYQQTPGQGLQFLFEYFSETQRNKGNFPGRFSGRQFSNSRSEMNVSTLELGDSALYLCASSLAQGQETQYFGPGTRLLVL.

The genes are TRBV5-6 and TRBJ1-6; the match to TRBD1 covers 8 bases. The J segment lost 7 bases and the V segment lost 1 base, leaving 1 base of the junction unmatched. CDR1 SGHDT and CDR2 YYEEEE come from the germline V gene. This CDR3 spans 14 amino acids. The chain's CDR3 is CASSLPGGNSPLHF. CDR3 bases: TGTGCCAGCAGCTTGCCAGGGGGCAATTCACCCCTCCACTTT. Complete variable domain (other parts from reference TRBV5-6 and TRBJ1-6): DAGVTQSPTHLIKTRGQQVTLRCSPKSGHDTVSWYQQALGQGPQFIFQYYEEEERQRGNFPDRFSGHQFPNYSSELNVNALLLGDSALYLCASSLPGGNSPLHFGNGTRLTVT.

The J gene is TRBJ2-2, the V gene TRBV6-1; 11 bases fit TRBD1. Trimming took 6 bases from V and 6 from J; bases not matched to a gene: 6. The CDR3 totals 15 residues. Germline assignment: CDR1 MNHNS and CDR2 SASEGT. CDR3 coding DNA: TGTGCCAGCAGGGCGGACAGGGGGCGCGCCGGGGAGCTGTTTTTT. Residues: CASRADRGRAGELFF.

As regards this clone: The sample has other DNA sequences that encode this CDR3 too. This chain joins TRBV5-1 and TRBJ1-5; D ambiguous. The germline V and J ends were trimmed by 0 bases and 3 bases, with 7 bases remaining between them. The CDR3 is made up of 14 amino acids. The germline gives CDR1 SGHRS, CDR2 YFSETQ. The CDR3 coding sequence is TGCGCCAGCAGCTTGGAGGGTCCCAATCAGCCCCAGCATTTT. Protein: CASSLEGPNQPQHF.

The sample holds one count of this clone. V is TRBV7-2 and J is TRBJ1-5, with 10 bases matching TRBD1. CDR1 and CDR2 from the germline V gene are SGHTA and FQGNSA. CDR3 length: 15 amino acids. Germline trimming cut 0 bases from V and 7 bases from J; bases unmatched to any gene: 3. The CDR3 sequence: CASSLATGGQQPQHF. The DNA of the CDR3 is TGTGCCAGCAGCTTAGCGACAGGGGGCCAGCAGCCCCAGCATTTT.